This T cell receptor (beta chain) came from a study of long-term antiretroviral therapy in people with HIV. Whole-study findings and limits: Data on ART adherence, viral resistance or therapy changes were unavailable. Repertoires with HIV possessed tighter CDR3 length spans than those of controls.

Per donor, at least one pre-ART and at least two post-ART PBMC samples were obtained. Regarding this clone: Its antigen remains unknown.

Samples were assayed with immunoSEQ v3.0 at survey level. For every sample, sequencing targeted roughly 40,000-50,000 T-cell genomes. Libraries were prepared by immunoSEQ multiplex PCR; TCRdb keeps only in-frame clonotypes and omits some of them. The repertoire includes about 20,000 clones, roughly 80% of them detected once, and around 15% sits in the top ten. Trimming took 7 bases from V and 5 from J, leaving 11 bases between them. CDR1 is SNHLY and CDR2 is FYNNEI in the germline V gene. CDR3 size: 12 residues. The input for sequencing was unsorted PBMCs, taken 2.9 years after starting antiretroviral therapy. The chain combines TRBV2 with TRBJ1-2, with no clear D. The sequence was obtained from a woman in her twenties or thirties with HIV. CDR3 coding DNA: TGTGCCAGCATACCCTCCGGGTATGGCTACACCTTC. This encodes CASIPSGYGYTF.